Only a few counts were recorded for the clone carrying this T cell receptor (beta chain). This sample stems from a study of glioma-infiltrating T cells after dendritic cell vaccination. Study-wide context: Autologous tumor lysate was loaded overnight onto monocyte-derived dendritic cells grown seven days with IL-4 and GM-CSF.

This CDR3 comprises 15 residues. CDR1 is MNHNS and CDR2 is SASEGT in the germline V gene. Trimming pared 0 bases from V and 4 bases from J, leaving 10 bases between. TCRdb's copy holds only in-frame clones and misses some; the assay was immunoSEQ multiplex PCR. Among fewer than 100,000 clones, around 86% were seen once, and the ten largest hold approximately 15%. All glioblastoma patients lacked an isocitrate dehydrogenase mutation. PBMC sampling occurred before vaccination, two weeks after the third dose, and at progression. The sample here was blood, taken before dendritic cell vaccination. V is TRBV6-1 and J is TRBJ2-1, with D maybe TRBD1 (8 bases). This sequence was found in a human donor with glioblastoma. The CDR3 nucleotides are TGTGCCAGCAGTGAAGCACAGGGGGGGTACAATGAGCAGTTCTTC. Residues: CASSEAQGGYNEQFF.